This record covers a single T cell receptor (beta chain). From germline, CDR1 is SNHLY and CDR2 FYNNEI. This CDR3 comprises 13 residues. With 3 bases removed from V and 4 bases from J, the gap between germline ends came to 9 bases. This sample was taken from a study of T cells in Graves' hyperthyroidism and ophthalmopathy. What was amplified from RNA transcripts were TCR beta CDR3 regions. The HTBI set primed first-round TCR CDR3 RT-PCR. One entry per CDR3 protein results from TCRdb running MiXCR on the multiplex PCR reads. The repertoire holds 500,000 to 600,000 distinct CDR3 sequences, with roughly 46% as singletons. Researchers barred patients who had uncontrolled infection, other autoimmune disease, pregnancy or lactation. The study based diagnoses on clinical symptoms, serum thyroxine and TRAb, thyroid ultrasound and orbital computed tomography.

The genes are TRBV2 and TRBJ1-2, with a tentative D call TRBD1 (5 bases). This clonotype originated in an adult woman with Graves' disease, either hyperthyroidism or ophthalmopathy (not recorded which). The sequenced sample consisted of peripheral blood or thyroid tissue (not recorded which). CDR3 in amino acids: CASSDRGAYGYTF. The CDR3 DNA follows: TGTGCCAGCAGTGATAGGGGAGCCTATGGCTACACCTTC.